Sequencing of this T cell receptor (beta chain) was carried out in a study of T cells in Graves' hyperthyroidism and ophthalmopathy. The wider study: Prior to any treatment, at the point of initial diagnosis, peripheral blood was collected. Study results and limitations: Most clonotypes that expanded in the thyroid above 0.001 also showed up in blood.

This CDR3 region has 15 residues. The V gene's germline CDR1 is LGHNA and CDR2 YNFKEQ. Trimming cost V 0 bases and J 6 bases; bases outside gene matches: 4. TCR beta CDR3 sequences were amplified from RNA transcripts. HTBI primers were the set used in a first-round RT-PCR of the TCR CDR3. TCRdb reanalysed the multiplex PCR reads using MiXCR and keeps one entry per CDR3 protein. This sample has 460,000 or so distinct CDR3 sequences, with about an eighth found just once. Comments on this clonotype: Its antigen is undetermined.

Clinical symptoms, serum thyroxine, TRAb, thyroid ultrasound and orbital computed tomography informed diagnoses. PBMCs were obtained from under 13 ml fresh peripheral blood. The chain links TRBV4-2 to TRBJ2-1; TRBD2 aligns across 8 bases. The sequence was obtained from a woman aged 18-29 years with Graves' hyperthyroidism. Sequenced: blood. CDR3 DNA sequence: TGTGCCAGCAGCCAAGATGCCAGCGGGGGCAATGAGCAGTTCTTC. Its translation: CASSQDASGGNEQFF.